This TCR beta chain came from a study of blood T cell repertoires in COVID-19. Authors' analysis steps: Amplification from reference gene primers served as the basis for estimated nucleated cell counts. TCRdb's table, derived via immunoSEQ multiplex PCR, lists solely in-frame clones and lacks some. V and J calls and clone size are as listed in that table; D and trimming were resolved from the DNA. The sample consists of roughly 21,000 clones, roughly 89% of them appearing once. The CDR3 length is 16 residues. The germline V gene encodes CDR1 MNHNS and CDR2 SASEGT. The trim removed 4 bases at V and 9 bases at J, leaving 15 bases unmatched.

The V and J genes are TRBV6-1 and TRBJ1-5, with 7 nucleotides matching TRBD1. Sequenced: peripheral blood. This TCR was sampled from a man between 70 and 80 years old with active COVID-19. The CDR3 reads CASSVFTGVATRPQHF. The CDR3 nucleotides read TGTGCCAGCAGTGTATTTACAGGGGTCGCAACGAGGCCCCAGCATTTT.